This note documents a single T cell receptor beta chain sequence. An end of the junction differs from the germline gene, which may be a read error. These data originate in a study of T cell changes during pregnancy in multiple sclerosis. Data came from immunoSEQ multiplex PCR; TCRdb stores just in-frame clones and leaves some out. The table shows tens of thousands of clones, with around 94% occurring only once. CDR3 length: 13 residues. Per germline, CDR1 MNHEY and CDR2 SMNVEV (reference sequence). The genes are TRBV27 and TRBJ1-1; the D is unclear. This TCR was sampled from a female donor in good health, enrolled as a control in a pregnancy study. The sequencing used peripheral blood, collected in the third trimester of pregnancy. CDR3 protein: CASGGILNAEAFF. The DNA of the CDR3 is TGTGCCAGCGGCGGGATTCTGAACGCTGAAGCTTTCTTT.